Listed here is a single T cell receptor (beta chain). The antigen is undetermined. This entry comes from a study of CD4+ T cells in melanoma. Broader study findings: A reported correlation linked neoantigen-specific CD4+ T cells to CD8+, macrophage and B cell function.

Sequencing used immunoSEQ multiplex PCR; TCRdb keeps in-frame clones, though not all of them. The sample includes approximately 110,000 clones, about 92% of them seen just once. The CDR3 extends over 15 amino acids. Germline trimming cut 6 bases from V and 3 bases from J; bases unmatched to any gene: 11. Germline V gene data show CDR1 as SGHRS and CDR2 as YFSETQ. Sequenced material: peripheral blood. The rearrangement joins TRBV5-1 to TRBJ1-2; 7 nucleotides align to TRBD1. The clonotype originates from a human donor with melanoma. Here the CDR3 DNA reads TGCGCCAGCACACGACAGGGCGGAGACTACTATGGCTACACCTTC. It yields the protein CASTRQGGDYYGYTF.